This TCR beta chain was sequenced during a study of T cell responses to AZD1222 COVID-19 vaccine. Whole-study results and caveats: It should be noted that donors were predominantly white British and more often female, and clonal diversity was possibly underestimated. Baseline serostatus was positive in only a handful of AZD1222 recipients. Unmutated variant regions reportedly attract nearly half of all spike-specific TCRs. Spike-specific TCRs gained breadth and depth after people received two AZD1222 doses.

Clones were sequenced by immunoSEQ multiplex PCR, and TCRdb holds only the in-frame ones, with some missing. Here the sample spans some 86,000 clones, 92% being singletons. Points on this clone: Its antigen is as yet unknown.

The CDR3 contains 11 residues. V lost 3 bases and J 8 bases, leaving 10 bases between the germline ends. The germline gives CDR1 DFQATT, CDR2 SNEGSKA (reference sequence). Sequencing used peripheral blood, obtained on day 0 of AZD1222 vaccination. The source is an adult in good health. The rearrangement joins TRBV20-1 to TRBJ2-5; D not resolved. The CDR3 spells CSARMGYTQYF. The CDR3 DNA reads TGCAGTGCTAGGATGGGTTACACCCAGTACTTC.